The 11 T cell receptor beta chains given below trace back to one sample, sequenced in a study of T cell changes during pregnancy in multiple sclerosis. Using immunoSEQ multiplex PCR, the repertoire was profiled, and TCRdb retains in-frame clones only, with some absent. The table lists around 100,000 clones, roughly 90% of them singletons. This material consisted of peripheral blood, taken in the third trimester of pregnancy. The receptors were sampled from a female donor with multiple sclerosis, enrolled in a pregnancy study.

CDR3 in amino acids: CASSVGYQGGTGELFF. CDR3 bases: TGTGCCAGCAGCGTAGGTTACCAGGGTGGCACCGGGGAGCTGTTTTTT. The chain carries TRBV9 and TRBJ2-2; TRBD1 is a possible D gene (5 bases). Germline CDR1 and CDR2: SGDLS and YYNGEE. Trimming pared 0 bases from V and 4 bases from J, leaving 13 bases between. CDR3 length: 16 amino acids.

The chain carries TRBV4-2 and TRBJ1-1, with D maybe TRBD1 (5 bases). There are 15 residues in the CDR3. The germline V and J ends were trimmed by 0 bases and 4 bases, with 12 bases remaining between them. CDR1 and CDR2 from the germline V gene are LGHNA and YNFKEQ. CDR3 protein: CASSQEGRASTEAFF. The CDR3 DNA sequence: TGTGCCAGCAGCCAAGAGGGCAGGGCGAGCACTGAAGCTTTCTTT.

The chain couples TRBV6-1 to TRBJ2-1; 11 nucleotides align to TRBD1. The CDR3 has 15 residues. Germline V lookup: CDR1 MNHNS, CDR2 SASEGT. Trimming took 4 bases from V and 4 from J; bases not matched to a gene: 3. CDR3 sequence (DNA): TGTGCCAGCAGTGGCGGACAGGGGGCTTACAATGAGCAGTTCTTC. Translation: CASSGGQGAYNEQFF.

This chain links TRBV21-1 with TRBJ2-7; the table's D call of TRBD1 was not tested on the DNA. TRBV21-1 is listed as a pseudogene. This CDR3 comprises 16 residues. This CDR3 is CASSASRRDSPLEQYF. CDR3 sequence (DNA): TGTGCCAGCAGCGCCTCCCGCCGGGACAGTCCGCTCGAGCAGTACTTC.

The chain links TRBV5-1 to TRBJ2-3, with 8 nucleotides matching TRBD2. CDR1 and CDR2 (germline): SGHRS, YFSETQ. J was trimmed by 2 bases and V by 1 base; bases with no gene match: 6. The CDR3 loop spans 16 amino acids. CDR3 bases: TGCGCCAGCAGCTTGTTCCCGGGGGGGGTCACAGATACGCAGTATTTT. This gives the protein CASSLFPGGVTDTQYF.

The V and J genes are TRBV6-1 and TRBJ2-5; D ambiguous. Germline V gene sequence: CDR1 MNHNS, CDR2 SASEGT. The CDR3 sequence is 14 residues long. V lost 2 bases and J 2 bases, leaving 9 bases between the germline ends. The CDR3 sequence is CASSEINRQETQYF. The CDR3 DNA reads as TGTGCCAGCAGTGAAATAAACAGACAAGAGACCCAGTACTTC.

Only one count was recorded for this clone. This rearrangement joins TRBV6-5 to TRBJ1-2; 9 bases are shared with TRBD1. The CDR3 spans 15 residues. CDR1 and CDR2 (germline): MNHEY, SVGAGI. Unmatched junction bases numbered 12, after V lost 7 bases and J lost 6 bases. In DNA form, the CDR3 reads TGTGCCAGCACCAAGACAGGGGGATCTATTAATGGCTACACCTTC. Its protein is CASTKTGGSINGYTF.

This clone was picked up one time. V usage is TRBV27 and J usage is TRBJ2-1; 16 bases map to TRBD2. Per the germline V gene, CDR1 is MNHEY and CDR2 is SMNVEV (reference sequence). The CDR3 length is 20 residues. The V and J ends lost 3 bases and 4 bases, in that order; junction bases with no gene match: 12. Here the CDR3 reads CASSFSAGLAGGRLYNEQFF. The CDR3 nucleotides are TGTGCCAGCAGTTTCTCAGCGGGACTAGCGGGAGGGCGATTGTACAATGAGCAGTTCTTC.

The genes are TRBV9 and TRBJ2-2; 7 nucleotides match TRBD1. Per the germline V gene, CDR1 is SGDLS and CDR2 is YYNGEE. Trimming at V came to 4 bases and at J to 2 bases, leaving 5 bases not matched to a gene. CDR3 length equals 15 residues. The CDR3 sequence: CASSTRDSNTGELFF. For the CDR3, the DNA is TGTGCCAGCAGCACTCGGGACAGCAACACCGGGGAGCTGTTTTTT.

The rearrangement links TRBV27 to TRBJ2-1; 8 bases map to TRBD1. The germline V gene encodes CDR1 MNHEY and CDR2 SMNVEV (reference sequence). The CDR3 covers 13 residues. V gave up 6 bases and J gave up 10 bases; unmatched junction bases: 8. The CDR3 DNA sequence: TGTGCCAGCAGAAGATCAGACAGGGGCGAGCAGTTCTTC. It is translated as CASRRSDRGEQFF.

The chain has TRBV19 and TRBJ1-4; a possible D gene is TRBD1 (5 bases). Per germline, CDR1 LNHDA and CDR2 SQIVND (reference sequence). The V gene lost 4 bases and the J gene lost 4 bases, with 19 bases spanning the gap. The CDR3 has 17 amino acids. For the CDR3, the DNA is TGTGCCAGTAGTAACGACAGTCCTGGGGTTAATAATGAAAAACTGTTTTTT. The encoded protein is CASSNDSPGVNNEKLFF.